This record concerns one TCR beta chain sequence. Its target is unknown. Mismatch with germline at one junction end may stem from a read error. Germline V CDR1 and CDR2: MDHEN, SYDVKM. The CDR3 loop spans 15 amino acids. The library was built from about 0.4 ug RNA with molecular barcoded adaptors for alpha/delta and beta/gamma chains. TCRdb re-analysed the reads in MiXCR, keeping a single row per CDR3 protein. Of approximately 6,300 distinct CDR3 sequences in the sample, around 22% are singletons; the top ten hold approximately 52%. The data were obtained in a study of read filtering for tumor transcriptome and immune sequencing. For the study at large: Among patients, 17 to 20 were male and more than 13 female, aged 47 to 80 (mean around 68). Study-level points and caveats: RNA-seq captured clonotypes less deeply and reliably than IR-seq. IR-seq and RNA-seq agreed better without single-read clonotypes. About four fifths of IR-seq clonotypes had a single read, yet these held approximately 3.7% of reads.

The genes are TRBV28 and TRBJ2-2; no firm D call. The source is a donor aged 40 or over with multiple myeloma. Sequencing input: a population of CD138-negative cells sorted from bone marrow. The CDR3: CANSFSLGNTGELFF. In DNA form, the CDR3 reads TGTGCCAACAGTTTCTCTCTGGGGAACACCGGGGAGCTGTTTTTT.